The present T cell receptor delta chain was sequenced within a study of delta chains in infants with herpesvirus infections. In the study overall: Infants in Uganda were tracked from birth through primary CMV infection. Overall study findings and caveats: The public clonotype appeared only at the first post-infection time point and was absent in uninfected infants.

Judged by abundance, this clone is large. Its matching antigen is unknown. PBMC RNA was reverse transcribed using gamma-chain- and delta-chain-specific primers. TCRdb re-processed the RT-PCR reads using CATT. The table has 1,500 to 2,000 delta-chain clones, around 7% seen once; the top ten hold approximately 3.3%. Sequenced material: peripheral blood, taken at time point 1 of longitudinal follow-up. The sequence was obtained from a human donor who was a Ugandan infant, either HIV-exposed or HIV-unexposed (not recorded which).

In DNA, the CDR3 is TGTGCTCTTGGGGAACTGGGGAGGGTACATCAGTTGGGGGATACAGATAAACTCATCTTT. Translating it yields CALGELGRVHQLGDTDKLIF. The genes are TRDV1 and TRDJ1; the match to TRDD3 covers 10 bases. Germline CDR1 reads TSWWSYY; CDR2 reads QGS. This CDR3 has 20 amino acids. The V gene end was trimmed by 0 bases and the J gene end by 5 bases; junction bases not matched to a gene: 18.